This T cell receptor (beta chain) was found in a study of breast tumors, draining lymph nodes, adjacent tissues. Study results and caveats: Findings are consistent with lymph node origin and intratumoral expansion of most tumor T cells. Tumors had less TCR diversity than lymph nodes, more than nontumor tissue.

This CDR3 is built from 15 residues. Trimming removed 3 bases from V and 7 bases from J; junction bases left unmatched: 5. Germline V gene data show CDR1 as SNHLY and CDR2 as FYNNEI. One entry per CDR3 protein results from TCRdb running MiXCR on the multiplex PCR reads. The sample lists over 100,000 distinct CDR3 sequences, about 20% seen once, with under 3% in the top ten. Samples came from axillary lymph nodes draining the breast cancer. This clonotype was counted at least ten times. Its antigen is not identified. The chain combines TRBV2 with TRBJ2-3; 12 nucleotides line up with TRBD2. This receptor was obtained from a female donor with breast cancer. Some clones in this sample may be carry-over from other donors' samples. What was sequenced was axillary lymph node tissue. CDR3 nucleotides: TGTGCCAGCAGTGAGACTAGCGGGAGAAGCAATACGCAGTATTTT. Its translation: CASSETSGRSNTQYF.